Sequencing of this T cell receptor beta chain was carried out in a study of T cell clonality in common variable immunodeficiency. Study-level results: Compared with controls, CVID subjects had fewer shared TCRbeta clones. Reportedly, TCR beta sequences from common variable immunodeficiency showed fewer deletions and N-nucleotide insertions. T cell subpopulation sequencing would be needed to explain CVID clonality.

Repertoires were generated with immunoSEQ multiplex PCR, while TCRdb's copy carries only in-frame clones and drops some. This sample has 7,100 or so clones, each found more than once. CDR3 size: 15 residues. The germline V and J ends were trimmed by 3 bases and 2 bases, with 11 bases remaining between them. In germline, CDR1 is SGHVS, CDR2 FQNEAQ. Of CVID subjects, roughly 15 were female and roughly 29 male, mean age about 40. Replacement immunoglobulin had been given to every CVID subject for at least one year. In its sample, this clone was seen a few times. Its specificity is not known. The read ends 3 residues shy of where the CDR3 ends; the end is completed using the germline J gene.

The gene calls are TRBV7-8 and TRBJ2-1; TRBD2 might be the D (6 bases). The sequencing input was peripheral blood mononuclear cells. The sequence came from a human donor with common variable immunodeficiency. Partial CDR3 DNA: TGTGCCAGCAGCTTGCTTAGCGGCCCCTACAATGAG. Protein product: CASSLLSGPYNE. The whole CDR3 reads CASSLLSGPYNEQFF.